The 31 T cell receptor beta chains listed next were all sequenced from one sample in a study of shared clonotypes between healthy human individuals. Measured with immunoSEQ multiplex PCR; TCRdb has only the in-frame clones, and not every one. The profile shows approximately 1.5 million clones, about 98% of them singletons. Specimen: naive CD4+ T cells sorted from blood. As to subset: CD45RA+ positively selected. The receptor set was obtained from a man aged 25 to 45 in good health.

The chain combines TRBV19 with TRBJ1-2; 7 nucleotides agree with TRBD1. There are 16 residues in the CDR3. CDR1 is LNHDA, CDR2 SQIVND, per germline (reference sequence). V lost 5 bases and J lost 6; bases outside the gene matches: 15. CDR3 in DNA: TGTGCCAGTAGTCTACCGCCGACAGGGTTGATCGATGGCTACACCTTC. Its protein is CASSLPPTGLIDGYTF.

This chain joins TRBV7-9 and TRBJ1-2, with 10 bases that match TRBD1. V trimming: 1 base; J trimming: 6 bases; junction bases outside the gene matches: 5. CDR3 length: 15 amino acids. Germline CDR1 and CDR2: SEHNR and FQNEAQ (reference sequence). CDR3 DNA: TGTGCCAGCAGCTTAGGCGACAGGGGGCAAGATGGCTACACCTTC. Translating gives CASSLGDRGQDGYTF.

V and J are TRBV7-6 and TRBJ2-7, with D possibly being TRBD2 (6 bases). CDR3 length equals 16 residues. Trimming shortened V by 4 bases and J by 2 bases, and 18 bases separated the two germline ends. CDR1 is SGHVS and CDR2 is FNYEAQ in the germline V gene. DNA of the CDR3: TGTGCCAGCAGCTCGCCCTACGGGAGTACTACCTACGAGCAGTACTTC. As protein: CASSSPYGSTTYEQYF.

The chain employs TRBV9 and TRBJ2-5; D may match TRBD1 or TRBD2 (5 bases each). V lost 4 bases, J lost 5 bases, and 12 bases lay in between. CDR3 size: 13 residues. Germline CDR1 is SGDLS and CDR2 is YYNGEE. Here the CDR3 reads CASSQGPRETQYF. CDR3 bases: TGTGCCAGCAGCCAGGGACCCCGGGAGACCCAGTACTTC.

The V gene is TRBV6-5, the J gene TRBJ2-4; D is undetermined. Trimming left V 1 base short and J 1 base short, with 5 bases between. Germline loops: CDR1 MNHEY, CDR2 SVGAGI. This CDR3 contains 14 residues. The CDR3 reads CASSYLTAKNIQYF. The CDR3, as DNA: TGTGCCAGCAGTTACTTGACCGCCAAAAACATTCAGTACTTC.

This clone was counted once. This sequence joins TRBV4-1 and TRBJ2-7; tentative D call: TRBD2 (7 bases). V dropped 0 bases and J dropped 3 bases, with 12 bases sitting between them. CDR1 and CDR2 (germline): MGHRA, YSYEKL. This CDR3 is 15 amino acids long. The CDR3 bases are TGCGCCAGCAGCCAAGAGGGGGGGCGACTCTACGAGCAGTACTTC. Its translation: CASSQEGGRLYEQYF.

The V call is TRBV28, the J call TRBJ2-5; the D is unclear. This CDR3 is 13 amino acids long. V was pared by 9 bases and J by 1 base, with 12 bases between. CDR1 MDHEN and CDR2 SYDVKM come from the germline V gene. In DNA, the CDR3 is TGTGCCAGTCATCGGGCGGTCCAAGAGACCCAGTACTTC. It is translated as CASHRAVQETQYF.

The chain links TRBV5-1 to TRBJ2-3, with 10 bases that match TRBD2. The CDR3 spans 18 residues. V dropped 0 bases and J dropped 4; count of bases not matched to a gene: 11. CDR1 and CDR2 from the germline V gene are SGHRS and YFSETQ. The CDR3 is CASSLELAGVRNADTQYF. The CDR3 region has the DNA TGCGCCAGCAGCTTGGAGCTAGCGGGAGTACGTAACGCAGATACGCAGTATTTT. The full variable domain, with the rest looked up from reference TRBV5-1 and TRBJ2-3, is KAGVTQTPRYLIKTRGQQVTLSCSPISGHRSVSWYQQTPGQGLQFLFEYFSETQRNKGNFPGRFSGRQFSNSRSEMNVSTLELGDSALYLCASSLELAGVRNADTQYFGPGTRLTVL.

This clone was detected only a few times. The rearrangement joins TRBV21-1 to TRBJ1-5. TRBV21-1 represents a pseudogene. This CDR3 comprises 17 residues. CDR3 region: CASSKGVGGVWDQPQHF. The DNA of the CDR3 is TGTGCCAGCAGCAAAGGGGTCGGGGGCGTATGGGATCAGCCCCAGCATTTT.

The chain joins TRBV5-1 to TRBJ2-2; D is tentatively TRBD1 or TRBD2 (5 bases each). V was cut by 4 bases and J by 5 bases, with 15 bases left in between. The germline CDR1 and CDR2 sequences are SGHRS and YFSETQ. This CDR3 comprises 15 residues. The CDR3 spells CASSEPGRSTGELFF. The CDR3 DNA reads as TGCGCCAGCAGCGAGCCGGGACGGAGTACCGGGGAGCTGTTTTTT.

CDR3 coding DNA: TGTGCCATCAGTGAGGGACTAGCGGGAGTTAGTGAGCAGTTCTTC. This gives the protein CAISEGLAGVSEQFF. The gene calls are TRBV10-3 and TRBJ2-1; 13 bases are shared with TRBD2. There are 15 residues in the CDR3. V gave up 2 bases and J gave up 9 bases; unmatched junction bases: 4. Per the germline V gene, CDR1 is ENHRY and CDR2 is SYGVKD.

This chain connects TRBV9 to TRBJ2-1, with 10 bases matching TRBD2. Trimming at V came to 1 base and at J to 7 bases, leaving 14 bases not matched to a gene. The V gene's germline CDR1 is SGDLS and CDR2 YYNGEE. The CDR3 loop spans 18 amino acids. CDR3 coding DNA: TGTGCCAGCAGCGTAAGTTCCCTAGCGGGAGAGCGTGGGAATGAGCAGTTCTTC. Translation: CASSVSSLAGERGNEQFF.

V and J are TRBV11-2 and TRBJ2-7; a weak D match, TRBD2 (7 bases). Germline CDR1 is SGHAT and CDR2 is FQNNGV. V was pared by 3 bases and J by 1 base, with 10 bases between. The CDR3 has 14 residues. The CDR3 DNA is TGTGCCAGCAGCTTGCGGGGGCATTCCTACGAGCAGTACTTC. This codes for CASSLRGHSYEQYF.

J is TRBJ2-4 and V is TRBV6-1; 8 bases map to TRBD2. The germline V gene encodes CDR1 MNHNS and CDR2 SASEGT. The V segment lost 7 bases and the J segment 8 bases; nucleotides outside the gene matches: 7. The CDR3 is 13 residues long. CDR3 region: CASNPRGGYIQYF. CDR3 nucleotide sequence: TGTGCCAGCAATCCCCGGGGGGGTTACATTCAGTACTTC.

The CDR3 DNA follows: TGTGCCAGCTCAATAGACATGAACACTGAAGCTTTCTTT. As protein: CASSIDMNTEAFF. The gene calls are TRBV2 and TRBJ1-1, with no clear D. This CDR3 has 13 amino acids. V was cut by 8 bases and J by 0 bases, with 10 bases left in between. Germline lookup yields CDR1 SNHLY and CDR2 FYNNEI.

The gene calls are TRBV14 and TRBJ2-1; 8 nucleotides match TRBD2. The CDR3 sequence is 16 residues long. Trimming at V came to 2 bases and at J to 8 bases, leaving 11 bases not matched to a gene. CDR1 SGHDN and CDR2 FVKESK come from the germline V gene. The CDR3 loop is CASSQTLAGPFDEQFF. CDR3 nucleotide sequence: TGTGCCAGCAGCCAAACTCTAGCGGGCCCCTTTGATGAGCAGTTCTTC.

CDR3 in DNA: TGCGCCAGCAGCTCGGACGGTAAAAACATTCAGTACTTC. Amino acids: CASSSDGKNIQYF. The J gene is TRBJ2-4, the V gene TRBV5-1; D remains unclear. CDR1 is SGHRS, CDR2 YFSETQ, per germline. The CDR3 has 13 amino acids. Deletions cut 3 bases from V and 4 bases from J, with 8 bases between.

J is TRBJ2-1 and V is TRBV28, with a tentative D call TRBD2 (6 bases). The CDR3 length is 17 residues. Germline V CDR1 and CDR2: MDHEN, SYDVKM. V gave up 7 bases and J gave up 0 bases, with 19 bases separating them. The CDR3 nucleotides are TGTGCCAGCACGCGAATTGGGCTAGCGACCTCCTACAATGAGCAGTTCTTC. Amino acids: CASTRIGLATSYNEQFF. Looking up the rest from reference TRBV28 and TRBJ2-1 gives the full variable domain: DVKVTQSSRYLVKRTGEKVFLECVQDMDHENMFWYRQDPGLGLRLIYFSYDVKMKEKGDIPEGYSVSREKKERFSLILESASTNQTSMYLCASTRIGLATSYNEQFFGPGTRLTVL.

This sequence joins TRBV6-5 and TRBJ2-2; the D call may be TRBD1 or TRBD2 (5 bases each). Between the trimmed V and J ends, which lost 0 bases and 7 bases, there was a span of 12 bases. The V gene's germline CDR1 is MNHEY and CDR2 SVGAGI. The length of the CDR3 is 15 residues. The CDR3 DNA reads as TGTGCCAGCAGTTACTCACCCCGGGGCATCGGGGAGCTGTTTTTT. Translating gives CASSYSPRGIGELFF.

The genes are TRBV30 and TRBJ2-7, with D perhaps matching TRBD1 (5 bases). The CDR3 runs 14 residues. V shed 0 bases and J shed 4 bases, with 13 bases lying between them. Germline values: CDR1 GTSNPN, CDR2 SVGIG (reference sequence). The CDR3: CAWSVGRARYEQYF. Here the CDR3 DNA reads TGTGCCTGGAGTGTAGGCAGGGCCAGGTACGAGCAGTACTTC.

The chain recombines TRBV27 with TRBJ2-6, with 7 bases lining up with TRBD2. Trimming cost V 6 bases and J 2 bases; bases outside gene matches: 19. Germline CDR1 is MNHEY and CDR2 is SMNVEV (reference sequence). This CDR3 region has 20 residues. In DNA, the CDR3 is TGTGCCAGCAGCCCGCTTGGCGGGAGTTTGTTTGACGCTGGGGCCAACGTCCTGACTTTC. This codes for CASSPLGGSLFDAGANVLTF.

The chain employs TRBV6-6 and TRBJ2-7; tentatively, D is TRBD2 (6 bases). The CDR3 has 13 amino acids. The V end was cut by 10 bases, the J end by 3 bases, with 16 bases between. Germline lookup yields CDR1 MNHNY and CDR2 SVGAGI (reference sequence). CDR3 in DNA: TGTGCCACCATGGCGGGGCCCGGCTACGAGCAGTACTTC. Translation gives CATMAGPGYEQYF.

In its sample, this clone was seen once. This chain's CDR3 is CASSMGGASDTSSYNEQFF. The CDR3 DNA follows: TGTGCCAGTAGTATGGGGGGGGCTAGTGACACAAGCTCCTACAATGAGCAGTTCTTC. This rearrangement joins TRBV19 to TRBJ2-1; D is possibly TRBD2 (7 bases). The CDR3 has 19 residues. V was shortened by 3 bases and J by 0 bases, with 21 bases between the two germline ends. The germline V gene has CDR1 LNHDA and CDR2 SQIVND (reference sequence).

The chain has TRBV10-3 and TRBJ2-7; a weak D match, TRBD1 (5 bases). The germline gives CDR1 ENHRY, CDR2 SYGVKD. V lost 10 bases, J lost 1 base, and 14 bases lay in between. The length of the CDR3 is 13 residues. CDR3 sequence (DNA): TGTGCCACCACCGTACAGGAATCCTACGAGCAGTACTTC. Translation: CATTVQESYEQYF.

The V call is TRBV19, the J call TRBJ1-5; unclear D gene. This CDR3 region has 13 residues. CDR1 is LNHDA and CDR2 is SQIVND in the germline V gene (reference sequence). Between the trimmed V and J ends, which lost 0 bases and 4 bases, there was a span of 4 bases. CDR3 residues: CASSIERNQPQHF. The DNA of the CDR3 is TGTGCCAGTAGTATAGAGAGAAATCAGCCCCAGCATTTT.

The V call is TRBV7-6, the J call TRBJ1-1; no reliable D call. This CDR3 has 17 amino acids. The V gene lost 0 bases and the J gene lost 2 bases, with 16 bases spanning the gap. Germline CDR1 and CDR2: SGHVS and FNYEAQ. CDR3 DNA: TGTGCCAGCAGCTTAGCGCTTCACAGCAGGTCTAACACTGAAGCTTTCTTT. Translation: CASSLALHSRSNTEAFF.

V usage is TRBV5-5 and J usage is TRBJ1-5; the match to TRBD1 covers 9 bases. The V gene end was trimmed by 4 bases and the J gene end by 7 bases; junction bases not matched to a gene: 9. Germline CDR1 and CDR2: SGHKS and YYEKEE (reference sequence). There are 15 residues in the CDR3. The CDR3 reads CASSPRGDRDQPQHF. The CDR3 nucleotides are TGTGCCAGCAGCCCAAGAGGGGACAGGGACCAGCCCCAGCATTTT.

The genes are TRBV18 and TRBJ2-3; D is possibly TRBD2 (5 bases). This CDR3 region has 15 residues. The ends were cut back, 3 bases at V and 0 bases at J, with 10 bases in the middle. From germline, CDR1 is KGHSH and CDR2 LQKENI. The CDR3 DNA follows: TGTGCCAGCTCACCGGGAGTGGGGAGCACAGATACGCAGTATTTT. Amino acid sequence: CASSPGVGSTDTQYF.

A remark on this clone: This specimen includes other DNA sequences encoding the same CDR3. The chain links TRBV19 to TRBJ2-2; D is ambiguous. The CDR3 is made up of 12 amino acids. V lost 3 bases and J lost 6, with 5 bases in between. Germline loops: CDR1 LNHDA, CDR2 SQIVND (reference sequence). CDR3 in amino acids: CASSILAGELFF. Here the CDR3 DNA reads TGTGCCAGTAGTATCCTAGCCGGGGAGCTGTTTTTT.

This clone turned up a few times. The chain is built from TRBV6-1 and TRBJ2-1; 10 nucleotides line up with TRBD2. Germline-derived CDR1 and CDR2 are MNHNS and SASEGT. After removal of 5 bases from V and 7 bases from J, the junction contained 2 bases not matched to a gene. The CDR3 contains 13 residues. In DNA, the CDR3 is TGTGCCAGCAGTCTTAGCGGGGGGAATGAGCAGTTCTTC. This translates into CASSLSGGNEQFF.

The rearrangement uses TRBV2 and TRBJ2-2; D is undetermined. The CDR3 loop spans 17 amino acids. Germline V CDR1 and CDR2: SNHLY, FYNNEI. V lost 1 base and J 7 bases, leaving 19 bases between the germline ends. In DNA form, the CDR3 reads TGTGCCAGCAGTGAAGTCGGTCTGTCGGGTGTAGGCGGGGAGCTGTTTTTT. Residues: CASSEVGLSGVGGELFF.